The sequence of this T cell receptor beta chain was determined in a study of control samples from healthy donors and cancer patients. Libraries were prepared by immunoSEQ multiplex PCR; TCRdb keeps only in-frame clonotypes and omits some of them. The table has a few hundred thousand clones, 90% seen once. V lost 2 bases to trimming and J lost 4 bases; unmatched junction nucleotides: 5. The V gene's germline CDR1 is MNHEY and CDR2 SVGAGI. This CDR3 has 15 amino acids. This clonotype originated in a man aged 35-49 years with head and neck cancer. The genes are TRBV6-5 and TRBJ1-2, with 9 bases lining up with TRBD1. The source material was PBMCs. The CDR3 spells CASSYRTGAPYGYTF. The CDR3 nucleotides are TGTGCCAGCAGTTACCGGACAGGGGCCCCCTATGGCTACACCTTC.